This passage covers 13 T cell receptor beta chains from one sample sequenced in a study of blood T cell repertoires in COVID-19. Using immunoSEQ multiplex PCR, the repertoire was profiled, and TCRdb retains in-frame clones only, with some absent. This table holds roughly 97,000 clones, around 82% found once. The sequencing input was peripheral blood. These receptors were obtained from a man aged 55 to 70 with acute or convalescent COVID-19.

V and J are TRBV5-6 and TRBJ1-5; D may be TRBD1 (6 bases). This CDR3 contains 16 residues. CDR1 is SGHDT and CDR2 is YYEEEE in the germline V gene. Trimming removed 0 bases from V and 1 base from J, with 11 bases in between. For the CDR3, the DNA is TGTGCCAGCAGCTTGGGGGGGGGCTCAAGCAATCAGCCCCAGCATTTT. Amino acid sequence: CASSLGGGSSNQPQHF.

This clone occurred a few times. The chain links TRBV11-2 to TRBJ1-1; D ambiguous. Germline V gene data show CDR1 as SGHAT and CDR2 as FQNNGV. V was shortened by 5 bases and J by 7 bases, with 8 bases between the two germline ends. The CDR3 extends over 11 amino acids. The CDR3 region is CASSPGGEAFF. As DNA, the CDR3 is TGTGCCAGCAGCCCGGGAGGTGAAGCTTTCTTT.

CDR3 residues: CASSQERLSYEQYF. For the CDR3, the DNA is TGTGCCAGCAGCCAAGAAAGACTCTCCTACGAGCAGTACTTC. V gene TRBV4-2 combines with J gene TRBJ2-7; D is unclear. Looked up from germline, CDR1 is LGHNA and CDR2 is YNFKEQ. With 0 bases removed from V and 0 bases from J, the gap between germline ends came to 6 bases. The CDR3 contains 14 residues.

V and J are TRBV7-8 and TRBJ2-2; D perhaps matches TRBD1 (7 bases). Germline loops: CDR1 SGHVS, CDR2 FQNEAQ. The V end was cut by 5 bases, the J end by 7 bases, with 14 bases between. The CDR3 has 14 amino acids. The CDR3 here is CASSPRGVDGELFF. The CDR3 DNA is TGTGCCAGCAGCCCCAGGGGGGTTGACGGGGAGCTGTTTTTT.

The V and J genes are TRBV6-5 and TRBJ1-1, with TRBD1 matching 7 bases. Germline V lookup: CDR1 MNHEY, CDR2 SVGAGI. This CDR3 spans 13 amino acids. Trimming at V came to 8 bases and at J to 4 bases, leaving 7 bases not matched to a gene. The CDR3 DNA sequence: TGTGCCAGCCAAGCATACAGGGGCACTGAAGCTTTCTTT. The encoded protein is CASQAYRGTEAFF.

The chain uses TRBV5-1 and TRBJ2-7; 7 bases line up with TRBD1. V shed 7 bases and J 3 bases; nucleotides not matched to a gene: 4. Germline CDR1 reads SGHRS; CDR2 reads YFSETQ. This CDR3 has 12 amino acids. Written as DNA, the CDR3 is TGCGCCAGCGGCAGGGACAGCTACGAGCAGTACTTC. It encodes CASGRDSYEQYF.

The chain has TRBV19 and TRBJ1-4; 7 bases match TRBD1. Germline V gene data show CDR1 as LNHDA and CDR2 as SQIVND (reference sequence). This CDR3 comprises 16 residues. J lost 4 bases, V lost 1 base, and 6 bases had no gene match. CDR3 in DNA: TGTGCCAGTAGTATAGCTCGGGACAGCTTTAATGAAAAACTGTTTTTT. As protein: CASSIARDSFNEKLFF.

This chain links TRBV7-2 with TRBJ1-1, with TRBD1 matching over 7 bases. The CDR3 consists of 16 residues. Trimming removed 4 bases from V and 0 bases from J; junction bases left unmatched: 8. Germline V CDR1 and CDR2: SGHTA, FQGNSA. The CDR3 DNA reads as TGTGCCAGCAGCTCCGGGACAGTACTCATGAACACTGAAGCTTTCTTT. Translating it yields CASSSGTVLMNTEAFF.

This chain links TRBV9 with TRBJ1-6; D perhaps matches TRBD1 (6 bases). The CDR3 runs to 15 residues. The V end lost 0 bases, the J end lost 9 bases, and 13 bases lay between the germline ends. Germline loops: CDR1 SGDLS, CDR2 YYNGEE. The CDR3 reads CASSVEGQITSPLHF. Here the CDR3 DNA reads TGTGCCAGCAGCGTAGAGGGACAAATAACTTCACCCCTCCACTTT. The variable domain in full, with the rest retrieved from reference TRBV9 and TRBJ1-6, is DSGVTQTPKHLITATGQRVTLRCSPRSGDLSVYWYQQSLDQGLQFLIQYYNGEERAKGNILERFSAQQFPDLHSELNLSSLELGDSALYFCASSVEGQITSPLHFGNGTRLTVT.

This sequence joins TRBV10-3 and TRBJ2-3; 11 nucleotides match TRBD2. Per the germline V gene, CDR1 is ENHRY and CDR2 is SYGVKD. CDR3 length: 13 residues. V was clipped by 11 bases and J by 1 base; unmatched bases: 2. CDR3 protein: CASGLAGTDTQYF. CDR3 DNA sequence: TGTGCCTCGGGACTAGCGGGCACAGATACGCAGTATTTT.

This rearrangement joins TRBV11-3 to TRBJ2-1; 9 bases match TRBD2. The germline V gene has CDR1 SGHNT and CDR2 YENEEA. V shed 1 base, J shed 7 bases, and the junction held 8 bases outside the gene matches. This CDR3 is 16 amino acids long. CDR3 in DNA: TGTGCCAGCAGCTTAGGTAATAGCGGGAGAGGTAATGAGCAGTTCTTC. Translated: CASSLGNSGRGNEQFF.

V gene TRBV6-6 combines with J gene TRBJ1-1; 7 bases line up with TRBD1. Germline-derived CDR1 and CDR2 are MNHNY and SVGAGI (reference sequence). This CDR3 has 14 residues. J lost 6 bases, V lost 2 bases, and 6 bases had no gene match. Here the CDR3 reads CASSYRRGPPEAFF. The CDR3 DNA reads as TGTGCCAGCAGTTACAGGAGGGGGCCTCCTGAAGCTTTCTTT.

There are a few counts of this clone. The V gene is TRBV11-3, the J gene TRBJ1-2, with no clear D. Germline V gene data show CDR1 as SGHNT and CDR2 as YENEEA. Trimming shortened V by 2 bases and J by 8 bases, and 9 bases separated the two germline ends. CDR3 length equals 12 residues. CDR3 DNA sequence: TGTGCCAGCAGCTTAAGAGGGAGAGGCTACACCTTC. Translation gives CASSLRGRGYTF.